This record looks at one T cell receptor (beta chain) sequence and its context. Per the authors' pipeline: Amplification from reference gene primers served as the basis for estimated nucleated cell counts. Profiled with immunoSEQ multiplex PCR; TCRdb holds only in-frame clones, not every one. V, J and clone size derive from that table, while D and trimming were established from the DNA sequence. The sample includes about 200,000 clones, 80% to 85% of them seen just once. This entry belongs to a study of blood T cell repertoires in COVID-19. As for the study in general: COVID-19 samples, acute and convalescent, were from the United States, Italy and Spain. PBMCs, B-cell-depleted T cells, or T cells were the source of the cDNA or gDNA that made up the material.

The V gene end was trimmed by 6 bases and the J gene end by 0 bases; junction bases not matched to a gene: 8. The CDR3 length is 16 residues. Germline CDR1 MDHEN, CDR2 SYDVKM. The gene calls are TRBV28 and TRBJ2-1, with 7 bases identical to TRBD1. This sequence was found in a human donor in a cohort sampled during active COVID-19. The material sequenced was peripheral blood. This chain's CDR3 is CASRGTAFSSYNEQFF. Here the CDR3 DNA reads TGTGCCAGCAGGGGGACAGCCTTCAGCTCCTACAATGAGCAGTTCTTC.